These 3 T cell receptor beta chains were all obtained from the same sample, sequenced in a study of cytomegalovirus exposure and HLA in healthy donors (dated by TCRdb to between 2016 and 2019). Library creation used the immunoSEQ multiplex PCR assay. For the multiplex PCR, a mixture combining 60 forward primers for TCR Vbeta segments and 13 reverse primers for TCR Jbeta segments was used. TCRdb obtained this table from immuneACCESS and retained in-frame rearrangements with V and J assigned. These tables miss some clones; where compared with another copy, unresolved V genes account for less than half of the shortfall, and the remainder is unexplained. This sample comprises 150,000 to 200,000 clones, roughly 80% of them detected only once. The biggest ten clones account for 1.7% of the sample. Source material: PBMCs. These receptors were collected from a young woman in good health and CMV-seronegative.

This clone was counted once. The rearrangement joins TRBV28 to TRBJ2-5; 11 nucleotides match TRBD1. Losses at the gene ends were 5 bases for V and 7 bases for J; bases not matched to a gene: 15. This CDR3 contains 17 residues. Germline V lookup: CDR1 MDHEN, CDR2 SYDVKM. CDR3 in DNA: TGTGCCAGCAGTGAGAGAATCGGGACAGGGGGGTCTTGGACCCAGTACTTC. As protein: CASSERIGTGGSWTQYF.

The chain uses TRBV2 and TRBJ2-6; 7 nucleotides match TRBD2. Germline V gene lookup returns CDR1 SNHLY and CDR2 FYNNEI. The CDR3 runs 18 residues. Trimming cost V 6 bases and J 0 bases; bases outside gene matches: 11. The CDR3 here is CASSLGAGANSGANVLTF. CDR3 sequence (DNA): TGTGCCAGCAGCCTCGGCGCGGGAGCAAACTCTGGGGCCAACGTCCTGACTTTC.

V gene TRBV4-3 combines with J gene TRBJ1-2; D perhaps matches TRBD1 (5 bases). The V and J ends lost 3 bases and 4 bases respectively, with 9 bases between them. Germline V gives CDR1 LGHNA, CDR2 YSLEER. CDR3 length: 13 amino acids. In nucleotides, the CDR3 is TGCGCCAGCAGCCACGGAGGGACCTATGGCTACACCTTC. It yields the protein CASSHGGTYGYTF.